This passage covers 9 T cell receptor beta chains from one sample sequenced in a study of blood T cell repertoires in COVID-19. Produced via immunoSEQ multiplex PCR; TCRdb's table is partial and in-frame only. The profile shows over 130,000 clones, about 91% of them singletons. Sequencing input: peripheral blood. The receptors stem from a human donor in a cohort sampled during active COVID-19.

This clone was seen a single time. The chain links TRBV5-1 to TRBJ2-1; D is undetermined. The V and J ends lost 4 bases and 2 bases respectively, with 7 bases between them. Germline V gene lookup returns CDR1 SGHRS and CDR2 YFSETQ. The CDR3 extends over 13 amino acids. The CDR3 DNA sequence: TGCGCCAGCAGCCATTCCCCCTACAATGAGCAGTTCTTC. Encoded protein: CASSHSPYNEQFF.

This rearrangement joins TRBV5-8 to TRBJ2-7, with 8 positions matching TRBD1. The V gene's germline CDR1 is SGHTS and CDR2 YDEGEE. V shed 3 bases and J 5 bases; nucleotides not matched to a gene: 4. This CDR3 is built from 13 residues. The CDR3 loop is CASSWTGKNEQYF. The CDR3 DNA is TGTGCCAGCAGCTGGACAGGGAAGAACGAGCAGTACTTC.

This chain links TRBV10-3 with TRBJ2-5; D uncertain. CDR3 length equals 14 residues. V lost 0 bases and J 0 bases, leaving 5 bases between the germline ends. Germline V gives CDR1 ENHRY, CDR2 SYGVKD. This CDR3 reads CAISESRYQETQYF. For the CDR3, the DNA is TGTGCCATCAGTGAGTCCCGGTACCAAGAGACCCAGTACTTC.

The chain links TRBV5-1 to TRBJ2-1; 7 bases fit TRBD2. The CDR3 contains 16 residues. CDR1 is SGHRS, CDR2 YFSETQ, per germline. V dropped 4 bases and J dropped 7; count of bases not matched to a gene: 14. Here the CDR3 reads CASSQDSGVRRNEQFF. CDR3 nucleotide sequence: TGCGCCAGCAGCCAAGACAGCGGGGTCCGGCGGAATGAGCAGTTCTTC.

This chain links TRBV14 with TRBJ2-5; TRBD1 matches 7 bases. The germline gives CDR1 SGHDN, CDR2 FVKESK. V was pared by 0 bases and J by 4 bases, with 5 bases of the junction left unmatched. The length of the CDR3 is 15 residues. CDR3 in amino acids: CASSQDTGVGETQYF. The DNA for the CDR3 is TGTGCCAGCAGCCAAGATACAGGGGTGGGAGAGACCCAGTACTTC.

CDR3 loop: CATQRTGGRAEQYF. Written as DNA, the CDR3 is TGTGCCACCCAGAGGACGGGGGGTAGAGCCGAGCAGTACTTC. This chain links TRBV19 with TRBJ2-7; 7 nucleotides line up with TRBD2. CDR3 size: 14 residues. CDR1 is LNHDA and CDR2 is SQIVND in the germline V gene (reference sequence). Germline trimming cut 10 bases from V and 6 bases from J; bases unmatched to any gene: 15.

DNA of the CDR3: TGTGCCAGCAGCCAGACAGGGCTCGGTGAAAAACTGTTTTTT. Translated, it gives CASSQTGLGEKLFF. This chain uses TRBV7-9 with TRBJ1-4, with TRBD1 matching 7 bases. V lost 5 bases to trimming and J lost 7 bases; unmatched junction nucleotides: 7. CDR1 is SEHNR and CDR2 is FQNEAQ in the germline V gene (reference sequence). CDR3 size: 14 residues.

CDR3 in DNA: TGTGCCAGCAGCTTAGGGGCCCCGGGGACGCAGTATTTT. Protein sequence: CASSLGAPGTQYF. The rearrangement uses TRBV7-2 and TRBJ2-3; weak D call: TRBD2 (5 bases). This CDR3 has 13 residues. Per the germline V gene, CDR1 is SGHTA and CDR2 is FQGNSA. Trimming removed 1 base at V and 9 bases at J, with 11 bases between.

The gene calls are TRBV6-5 and TRBJ2-3, with no clear D. Germline CDR1 and CDR2: MNHEY and SVGAGI. Trimming cost V 5 bases and J 2 bases, with 11 bases left between them. The CDR3 is made up of 14 amino acids. CDR3 in amino acids: CASSRTPFTDTQYF. The CDR3 nucleotides are TGTGCCAGCAGTAGAACTCCTTTCACAGATACGCAGTATTTT.